These 6 T cell receptor beta chains were sequenced from one sample in a study of blood T cell repertoires in COVID-19. TCRdb keeps only in-frame clones here, not all; method: immunoSEQ multiplex PCR. The repertoire has approximately 210,000 clones, around 80% of them found once; the top ten carry approximately 5%. The sequencing input was peripheral blood. The receptors originated from a human donor in a cohort sampled during active COVID-19.

The rearrangement joins TRBV6-2 or TRBV6-3 to TRBJ2-7; 7 positions agree with TRBD2. The CDR3 spans 17 residues. CDR1 and CDR2 from the germline V gene are MNHEY and SVGEGT. Losses at the gene ends were 2 bases for V and 4 bases for J; bases not matched to a gene: 14. This chain's CDR3 is CASSYETGGRTLYEQYF. The CDR3 DNA reads TGTGCCAGCAGTTACGAAACGGGAGGTCGCACTCTGTACGAGCAGTACTTC.

This clone showed up just once. J is TRBJ1-4 and V is TRBV5-4, with TRBD1 matching over 7 bases. Trimming cost V 2 bases and J 8 bases; bases outside gene matches: 6. Looked up from germline, CDR1 is SGHNT and CDR2 is YYREEE (reference sequence). This CDR3 is 14 amino acids long. Here the CDR3 reads CASSLQGNDEKLFF. The CDR3 DNA sequence: TGTGCCAGCAGCTTACAGGGGAACGACGAAAAACTGTTTTTT.

CDR3 DNA sequence: TGTGCCAGCAGCTTGCCAGCTGGGGGGTACAATGAGCAGTTCTTC. Its protein product is CASSLPAGGYNEQFF. The rearrangement links TRBV13 to TRBJ2-1, with D possibly matching TRBD2 (6 bases). The CDR3 covers 15 residues. CDR1 and CDR2 from the germline V gene are PRHDT and FYEKMQ (reference sequence). V was cut by 3 bases and J by 4 bases, with 13 bases left in between.

The V gene is TRBV18, the J gene TRBJ1-2; 9 bases are a match to TRBD1. This CDR3 region has 15 residues. From germline, CDR1 is KGHSH and CDR2 LQKENI. V shed 1 base and J 6 bases; nucleotides not matched to a gene: 6. CDR3 loop: CASSPRGTGTNGYTF. CDR3 DNA sequence: TGTGCCAGCTCACCACGGGGGACAGGGACAAATGGCTACACCTTC.

This clone has only one observation. The chain employs TRBV7-8 and TRBJ2-7; D may be TRBD1 (5 bases). This CDR3 spans 15 amino acids. The germline CDR1 and CDR2 sequences are SGHVS and FQNEAQ. The ends were cut back, 2 bases at V and 7 bases at J, with 18 bases in the middle. CDR3 sequence reads: CASSLQGLTFGEQYF. CDR3 DNA: TGTGCCAGCAGCTTACAGGGTCTCACATTCGGGGAGCAGTACTTC.

This sequence joins TRBV6-1 and TRBJ2-1; 11 bases map to TRBD2. CDR3 length: 15 amino acids. Germline trimming cut 3 bases from V and 8 bases from J; bases unmatched to any gene: 6. CDR1 is MNHNS, CDR2 SASEGT, per germline. CDR3 in DNA: TGTGCCAGCAGTGATGGGACTAGCGGAAGGTATGAGCAGTTCTTC. It specifies CASSDGTSGRYEQFF.